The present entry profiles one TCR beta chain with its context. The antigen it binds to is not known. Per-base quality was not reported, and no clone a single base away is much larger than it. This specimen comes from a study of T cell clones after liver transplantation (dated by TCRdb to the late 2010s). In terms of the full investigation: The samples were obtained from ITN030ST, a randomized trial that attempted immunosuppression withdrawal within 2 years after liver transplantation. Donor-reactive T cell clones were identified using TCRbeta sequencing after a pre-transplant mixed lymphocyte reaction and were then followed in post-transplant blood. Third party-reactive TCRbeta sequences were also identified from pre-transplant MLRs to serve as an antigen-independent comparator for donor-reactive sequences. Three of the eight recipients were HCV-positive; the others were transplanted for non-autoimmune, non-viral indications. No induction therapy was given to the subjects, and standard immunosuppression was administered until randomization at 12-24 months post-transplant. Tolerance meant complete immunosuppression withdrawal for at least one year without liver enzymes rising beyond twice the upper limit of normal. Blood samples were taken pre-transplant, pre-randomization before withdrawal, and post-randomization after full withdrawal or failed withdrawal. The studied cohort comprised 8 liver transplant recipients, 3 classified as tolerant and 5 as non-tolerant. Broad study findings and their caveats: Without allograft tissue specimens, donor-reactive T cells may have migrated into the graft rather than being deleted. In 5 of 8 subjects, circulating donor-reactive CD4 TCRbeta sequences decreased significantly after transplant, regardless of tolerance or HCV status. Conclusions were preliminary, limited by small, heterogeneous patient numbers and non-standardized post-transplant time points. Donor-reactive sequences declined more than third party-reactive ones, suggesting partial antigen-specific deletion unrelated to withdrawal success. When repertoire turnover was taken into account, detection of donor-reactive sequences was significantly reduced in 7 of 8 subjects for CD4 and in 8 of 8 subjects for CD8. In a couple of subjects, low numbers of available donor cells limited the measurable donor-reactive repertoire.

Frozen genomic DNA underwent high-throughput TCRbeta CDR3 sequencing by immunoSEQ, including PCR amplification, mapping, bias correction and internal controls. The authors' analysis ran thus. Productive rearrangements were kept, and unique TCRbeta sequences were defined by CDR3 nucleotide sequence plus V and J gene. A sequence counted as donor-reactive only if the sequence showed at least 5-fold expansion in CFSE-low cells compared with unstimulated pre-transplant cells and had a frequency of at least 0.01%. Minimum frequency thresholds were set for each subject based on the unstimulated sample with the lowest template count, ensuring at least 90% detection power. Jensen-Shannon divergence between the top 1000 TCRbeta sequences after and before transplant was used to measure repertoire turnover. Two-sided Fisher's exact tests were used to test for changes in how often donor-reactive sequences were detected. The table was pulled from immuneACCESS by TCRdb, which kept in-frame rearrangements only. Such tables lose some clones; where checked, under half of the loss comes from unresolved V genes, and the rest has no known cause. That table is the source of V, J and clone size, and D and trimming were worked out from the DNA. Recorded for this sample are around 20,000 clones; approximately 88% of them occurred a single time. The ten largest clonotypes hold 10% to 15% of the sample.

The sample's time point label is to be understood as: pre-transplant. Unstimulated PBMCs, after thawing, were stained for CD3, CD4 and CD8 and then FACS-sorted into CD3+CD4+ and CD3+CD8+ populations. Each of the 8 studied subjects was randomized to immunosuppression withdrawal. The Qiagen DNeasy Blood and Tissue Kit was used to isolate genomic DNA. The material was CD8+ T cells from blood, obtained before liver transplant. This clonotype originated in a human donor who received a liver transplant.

The CDR3 amino acid sequence is: CATSRRGTGGPGELFF. The nucleotides are TGTGCCACCAGCAGACGGGGGACAGGGGGTCCCGGGGAGCTGTTTTTT. Recombination connected TRBV15 to TRBJ2-2, and 11 junction bases match TRBD1. Here V drops 2 bases and J drops 6 bases, and the junction holds 5 bases not matched to any gene. As encoded in the germline V gene (reference sequence), CDR1 is LNHNV while CDR2 is YYDKDF. The CDR3 has 16 amino acids, counting the end cysteine and phenylalanine. Only the CDR3 DNA is retained, 48 bases long and in frame from the first base.